This TCR beta chain stems from a study of blood T cell repertoires in COVID-19. Overall study: COVID-19 samples collected from the United States, Italy and Spain covered acute and convalescent phases. Sources were T cells, B-cell-depleted T cells, or PBMCs; the material itself was cDNA or gDNA.

In the authors' methods: Reference gene primer amplification yielded estimated nucleated cell counts. Assay used: immunoSEQ multiplex PCR; TCRdb lists only in-frame clones, some missing. V and J calls and clone size are given by that table; D and trimming were obtained from the DNA. The table includes just over 250,000 clones, approximately 87% detected once. V dropped 3 bases and J dropped 7; count of bases not matched to a gene: 8. The CDR3 spans 14 residues. The germline CDR1 and CDR2 sequences are SGHNT and YYREEE (reference sequence). This receptor was identified in a woman aged 45-60 years with acute or convalescent COVID-19. V and J are TRBV5-4 and TRBJ2-7; 9 positions match TRBD1. The sample was peripheral blood. CDR3 amino acids: CASSSGTGLGEQYF. CDR3 in DNA: TGTGCCAGCAGCTCTGGGACAGGGCTAGGGGAGCAGTACTTC.